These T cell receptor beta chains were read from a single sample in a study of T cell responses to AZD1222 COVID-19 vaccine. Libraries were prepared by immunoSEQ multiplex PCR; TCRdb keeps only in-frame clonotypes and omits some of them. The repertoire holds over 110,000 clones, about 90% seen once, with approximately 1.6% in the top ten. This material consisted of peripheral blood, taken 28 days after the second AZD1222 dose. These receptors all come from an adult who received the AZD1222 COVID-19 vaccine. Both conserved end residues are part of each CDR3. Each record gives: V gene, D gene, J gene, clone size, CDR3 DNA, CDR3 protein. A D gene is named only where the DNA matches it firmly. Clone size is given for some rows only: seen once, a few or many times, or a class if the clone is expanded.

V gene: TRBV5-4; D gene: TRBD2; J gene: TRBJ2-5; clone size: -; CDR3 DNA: TGTGCCAGCAGCTTGACTAGCGGGGGGCAAGAGACCCAGTACTTC; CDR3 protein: CASSLTSGGQETQYF
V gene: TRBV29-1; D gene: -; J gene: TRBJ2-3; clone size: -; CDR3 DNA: TGCAGCGTTGTAGACTATCTCACAGATACGCAGTATTTT; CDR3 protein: CSVVDYLTDTQYF
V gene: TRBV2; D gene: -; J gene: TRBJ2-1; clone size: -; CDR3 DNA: TGTGCCAGCAGACCGACTTCTCCTTCGACCCTCTTC; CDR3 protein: CASRPTSPSTLF
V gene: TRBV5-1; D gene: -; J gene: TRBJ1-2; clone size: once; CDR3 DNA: TGCGCCAGCAGCTTCGATCCGGGGGAGTATGGCTACACCTTC; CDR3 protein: CASSFDPGEYGYTF
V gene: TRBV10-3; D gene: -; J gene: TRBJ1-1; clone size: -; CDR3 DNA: TGTGCCGCAAAGGCTGGGGTGAACACTGAAGCTTTCTTT; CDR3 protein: CAAKAGVNTEAFF
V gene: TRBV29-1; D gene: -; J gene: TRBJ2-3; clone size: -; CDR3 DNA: TGCAGCTTCCGGGCTGGGGGCGAGTATACGCAGTATTTT; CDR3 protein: CSFRAGGEYTQYF
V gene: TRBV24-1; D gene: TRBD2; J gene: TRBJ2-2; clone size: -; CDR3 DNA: TGTGCCACCAGTGACCCCGGGACTAGCGGGAGGTTGGCCGGGGAGCTGTTTTTT; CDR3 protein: CATSDPGTSGRLAGELFF
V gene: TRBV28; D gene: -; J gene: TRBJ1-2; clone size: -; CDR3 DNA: TGTGCCAGCAGTTTGGGAGGGGGGAATACCTATGGCTACACCTTC; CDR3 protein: CASSLGGGNTYGYTF
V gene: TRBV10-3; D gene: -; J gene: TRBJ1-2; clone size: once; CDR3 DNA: TGTGCCATCAGTGAGTCTTCAGGCGCCAACTATGGCTACACCTTC; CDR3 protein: CAISESSGANYGYTF
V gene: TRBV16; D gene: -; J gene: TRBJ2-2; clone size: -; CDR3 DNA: TGTGCCAGCAGCCAAACGGGGAAGAACACCGGGGAGCTGTTTTTT; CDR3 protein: CASSQTGKNTGELFF
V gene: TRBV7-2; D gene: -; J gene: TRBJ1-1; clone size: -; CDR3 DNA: TGTGCCAGCAGCTTAGGAGTAGGGGTGGGCACTGAAGCTTTCTTT; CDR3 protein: CASSLGVGVGTEAFF
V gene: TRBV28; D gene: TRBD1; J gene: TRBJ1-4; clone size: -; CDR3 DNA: TGTGCCAGCAGTTTTAGGGGGACAGTAAATGAAAAACTGTTTTTT; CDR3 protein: CASSFRGTVNEKLFF
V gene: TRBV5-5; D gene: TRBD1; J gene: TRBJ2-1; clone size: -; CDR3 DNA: TGTGCCAGCAGCTTGGTGACCCTCCAGGGGGTAGGTGAGCAGTTCTTC; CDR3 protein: CASSLVTLQGVGEQFF
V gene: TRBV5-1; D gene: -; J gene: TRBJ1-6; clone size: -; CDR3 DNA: TGCGCCAGCAGCCCACTAGGAAGTAATTCACCCCTCCACTTT; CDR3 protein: CASSPLGSNSPLHF
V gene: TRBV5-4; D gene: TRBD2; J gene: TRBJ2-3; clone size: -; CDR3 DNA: TGTGCCAGCAGCTCCTCTGGGCGGGGGACCAGCACAGATACGCAGTATTTT; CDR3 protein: CASSSSGRGTSTDTQYF
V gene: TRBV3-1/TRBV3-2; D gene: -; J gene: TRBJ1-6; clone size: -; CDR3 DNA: TGTGCCAGCAGCCAAGAGCATGGGGCCCTAGGGAATTCACCCCTCCACTTT; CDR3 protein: CASSQEHGALGNSPLHF
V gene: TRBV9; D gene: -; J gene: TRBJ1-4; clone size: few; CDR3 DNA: TGTGCCAGCAGCGTAGGAAATGAAGGACAGCTGTTTTTT; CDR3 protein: CASSVGNEGQLFF
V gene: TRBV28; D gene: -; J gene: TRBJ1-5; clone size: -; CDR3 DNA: TGTGCCAGCAGTTTATCAGTCGATAGGGTGAGGCCCCAGCATTTT; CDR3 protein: CASSLSVDRVRPQHF
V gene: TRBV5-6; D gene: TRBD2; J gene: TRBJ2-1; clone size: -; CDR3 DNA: TGTGCCAGCAGCTTGGCGACTAGCGCCTACAATGAGCAGTTCTTC; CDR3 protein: CASSLATSAYNEQFF
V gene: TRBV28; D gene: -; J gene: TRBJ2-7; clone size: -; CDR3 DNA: TGTGCCAGCAGCCCGGACAGAGGAAGGTACTTC; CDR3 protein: CASSPDRGRYF
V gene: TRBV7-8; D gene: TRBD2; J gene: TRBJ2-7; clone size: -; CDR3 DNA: TGTGCCAGCAGCTTAACCGGACTAGCGGGAGACGAGCAGTACTTC; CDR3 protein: CASSLTGLAGDEQYF
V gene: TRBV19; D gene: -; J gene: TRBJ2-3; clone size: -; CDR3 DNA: TGTGCCAGTAGTGGGTCCTGGCAAGATACGCAGTATTTT; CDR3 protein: CASSGSWQDTQYF
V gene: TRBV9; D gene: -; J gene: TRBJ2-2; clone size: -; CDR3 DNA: TGTGCCAGCAGCGTAGCCCTGCGGACGAACACCGGGGAGCTGTTTTTT; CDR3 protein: CASSVALRTNTGELFF
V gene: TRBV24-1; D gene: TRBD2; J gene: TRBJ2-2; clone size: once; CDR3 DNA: TGTGCCACCAGTGATTTGCGCACTAGCGGTCCTACCGGGGAGCTGTTTTTT; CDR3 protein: CATSDLRTSGPTGELFF
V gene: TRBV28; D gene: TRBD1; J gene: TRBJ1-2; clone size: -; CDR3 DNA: TGTGCCAGCAGTTTGACCGGGACAGGGGTCGACTATGGCTACACCTTC; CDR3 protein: CASSLTGTGVDYGYTF
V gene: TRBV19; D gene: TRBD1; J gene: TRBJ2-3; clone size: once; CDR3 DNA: TGTGCCAGTAGTACAATCCCACAGGGGCAACGCACAGATACGCAGTATTTT; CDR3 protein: CASSTIPQGQRTDTQYF
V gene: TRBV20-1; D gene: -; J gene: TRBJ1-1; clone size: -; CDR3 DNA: TGCAGTGCTCAGGTGAACACTGAAGCTTTCTTT; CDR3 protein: CSAQVNTEAFF
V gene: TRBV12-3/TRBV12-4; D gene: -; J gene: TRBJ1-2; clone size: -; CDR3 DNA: TGTGCCAGCATGGGTAGTGGAAACTATGGCTACACCTTC; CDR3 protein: CASMGSGNYGYTF
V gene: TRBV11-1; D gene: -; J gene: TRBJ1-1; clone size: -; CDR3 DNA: TGTGCCAGCAGCGTCCGGGACACGAACACTGAAGCTTTCTTT; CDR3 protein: CASSVRDTNTEAFF
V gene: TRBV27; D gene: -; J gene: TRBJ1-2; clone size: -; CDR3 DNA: TGTGCCAGCAGTCCAAACCGGGACCTTTGGTACTATGGCTACACCTTC; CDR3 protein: CASSPNRDLWYYGYTF
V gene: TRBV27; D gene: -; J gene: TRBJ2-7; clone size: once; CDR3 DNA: TGTGCCAGCAGCCCTTGGGCGGTCTCCTACGAGCAGTACTTC; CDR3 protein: CASSPWAVSYEQYF
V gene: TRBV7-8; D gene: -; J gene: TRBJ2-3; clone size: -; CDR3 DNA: TGTGCCAGCAGCCTGCGTATCACAGATACGCAGTATTTT; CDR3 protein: CASSLRITDTQYF
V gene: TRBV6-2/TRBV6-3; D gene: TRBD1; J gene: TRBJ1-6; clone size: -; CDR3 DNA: TGTGCCAGCAGCCCTACGACAGGGTTTCGCTCACCCCTCCACTTT; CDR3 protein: CASSPTTGFRSPLHF
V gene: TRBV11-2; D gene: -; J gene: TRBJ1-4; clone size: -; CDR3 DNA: TGTGCCAGCAGCCCGGGTGGCATGGGTGAAAAACTGTTTTTT; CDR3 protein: CASSPGGMGEKLFF
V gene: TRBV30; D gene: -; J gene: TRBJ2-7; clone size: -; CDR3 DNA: TGTGCCTGGAACCTCGGACAGTACGAGCAGTACTTC; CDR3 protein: CAWNLGQYEQYF
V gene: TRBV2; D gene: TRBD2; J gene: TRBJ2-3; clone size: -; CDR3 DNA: TGTGCCAGCAGTGAGGGGGGAGGGCCCGTTACGCAGTATTTT; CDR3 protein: CASSEGGGPVTQYF